The TCR beta chain described here comes from a study of cytomegalovirus exposure and HLA in healthy donors. Comments on this clone: Its antigen remains unidentified.

Trimming took 5 bases from V and 0 from J, leaving 13 bases between them. CDR1 and CDR2 (germline): MNHEY, SVGAGI. This CDR3 comprises 15 residues. Vbeta (60) and Jbeta (13) primers were used in the PCR. Using immunoSEQ multiplex PCR, the repertoire was profiled, and TCRdb retains in-frame clones only, with some absent. The data hold over 100,000 clones, with roughly 70% observed a single time. Regarding the study as a whole: Most of the TCR beta V segments (in an earlier analysis) were productive either about 87% or about 30% of the time.

This receptor was identified in a woman between 40 and 50 years old in good health and CMV-seropositive. The sample was PBMCs. The chain carries TRBV6-5 and TRBJ1-1; D call uncertain. The CDR3 region has the DNA TGTGCCAGCAGTAGAAAGGCGGTGGTGAACACTGAAGCTTTCTTT. Its translation: CASSRKAVVNTEAFF.